A selection of T cell receptor beta chains follows, all from one sample in a study of kidney transplant recipient with SARS-CoV-2 infection. TCRdb reprocessed the reads via MiXCR and lists one record per CDR3 protein. Among 250,000 or so distinct CDR3 sequences listed, 29% were seen once. The sample was a blood sample, taken at baseline and on day 111 from a kidney transplant recipient. Receptor source: a male patient in his 30s who had COVID-19 and was a kidney transplant recipient. Some T cells may be graft donor cells. Each CDR3 is given with its conserved first and last residue. A D gene is named only where the DNA matches it firmly. Clone size is not always given. Where it is, it says once, few, many or a class for expanded clones.

. TRBJ2-5 TRBV20-1 . 13 CSAKTRVGETQYF TGCAGTGCGAAAACAAGGGTCGGGGAGACCCAGTACTTC
. TRBJ2-2 TRBV5-4 . 13 CASSLGEPGELFF TGTGCCAGCAGCTTGGGAGAGCCCGGGGAGCTGTTTTTT
. TRBJ2-5 TRBV4-1 . 15 CASSGGISSRETQYF TGCGCCAGCAGCGGGGGCATTTCTTCGCGTGAGACCCAGTACTTC
many TRBJ2-7 TRBV21-1 . 16 CASSKAGLAGDHEQYF TGTGCCAGCAGCAAAGCTGGACTAGCGGGAGACCACGAGCAGTACTTC
many TRBJ1-2 TRBV3-1 . 17 CASSEHDTLRKTYGYTF TGTGCCAGCAGCGAACATGACACCCTTCGAAAGACCTATGGCTACACCTTC
many TRBJ2-5 TRBV11-3 . 15 CASSRTNRGGETQYF TGTGCCAGCAGCAGAACTAATAGGGGTGGAGAGACCCAGTACTTC
many TRBJ1-2 TRBV7-5 . 19 CISVPETVIEVGKTYGYTF .
many TRBJ2-7 TRBV12-3/TRBV12-4 TRBD2 14 CASSTGLAAYEQYF TGTGCCAGCAGTACGGGACTAGCGGCCTACGAGCAGTACTTC
. TRBJ2-1 TRBV7-2 . 13 CASSLASRYERFF TGTGCCAGCAGCTTAGCGTCCCGCTATGAGCGGTTCTTC
. TRBJ2-1 TRBV7-9 TRBD1 15 CASNPTGAPYNEQFF TGTGCCAGCAATCCGACAGGGGCCCCCTACAATGAGCAGTTCTTC
many TRBJ2-5 TRBV5-8 . 13 CASTPGTAGTQYF TGTGCCAGCACCCCGGGGACCGCGGGGACCCAGTACTTC
many TRBJ2-4 TRBV5-1 TRBD1 15 CASSNGTAIKNIQYF TGCGCCAGCAGTAATGGGACAGCCATTAAAAACATTCAGTACTTC
many TRBJ1-5 TRBV12-3/TRBV12-4 . 15 CASSQNSGTNQPQHF TGTGCCAGCAGCCAAAACTCAGGGACCAATCAGCCCCAGCATTTT
many TRBJ1-2 TRBV6-5 . 16 CASSLGSMRKTYGYTF TGTGCCAGCAGTTTGGGCTCTATGCGAAAGACCTATGGCTACACCTTC
many TRBJ2-7 TRBV7-6 . 14 CASSLDGSSYEQYF TGTGCCAGCAGCTTAGATGGAAGCTCCTACGAGCAGTACTTC
many TRBJ2-7 TRBV20-1 . 11 CSAWWGIEQYF TGCAGTGCCTGGTGGGGTATCGAGCAGTACTTC
many TRBJ2-7 TRBV29-1 TRBD1 12 CSAGTDTYEQYF TGCAGCGCCGGGACAGACACCTACGAGCAGTACTTC
many TRBJ1-1 TRBV20-1 TRBD1 15 CSAPLLTGGNTEAFF TGCAGTGCTCCTCTCCTGACAGGGGGGAACACTGAAGCTTTCTTT
many TRBJ1-2 TRBV7-2 . 17 CASSLAYGEGRNYGYTF TGTGCCAGCAGCTTAGCTTATGGTGAGGGGCGTAACTATGGCTACACCTTC
many TRBJ2-3 TRBV12-5 TRBD1 15 CASGLGQGATDTQYF TGTGCTAGTGGCCTGGGACAGGGGGCAACAGATACGCAGTATTTT
. TRBJ2-3 TRBV5-5 . 16 CASSRPGLTSTDTQYF TGTGCCAGCAGCCGGCCGGGACTTACTAGCACAGATACGCAGTATTTT
. TRBJ2-3 TRBV6-5 . 15 CASSPYGGRPDTQYF TGTGCCAGCAGTCCTTATGGGGGGCGCCCAGATACGCAGTATTTT
. TRBJ1-2 TRBV6-9 . 17 CASSSFLPYGKTYGYTF TGTGCCAGCAGTTCGTTCTTGCCTTACGGAAAGACCTATGGCTACACCTTC
many TRBJ1-1 TRBV5-5 . 13 CAWGGRMNTEAFF TGTGCTTGGGGGGGGCGTATGAACACTGAAGCTTTCTTT
many TRBJ1-1 TRBV3-1 . 13 CASSWWKNTEAFF TGTGCCAGCAGCTGGTGGAAGAACACTGAAGCTTTCTTT
many TRBJ1-5 TRBV5-1 . 15 CASRPEGGGSQPQHF TGCGCCAGCAGGCCCGAGGGGGGTGGAAGTCAGCCCCAGCATTTT
many TRBJ1-2 TRBV24-1 . 17 CATSLRLSTRKTYGYTF TGTGCCACCAGTCTGCGACTTAGTACCAGAAAGACCTATGGCTACACCTTC
many TRBJ2-1 TRBV20-1 . 10 CSASAGEQFF TGCAGTGCTAGCGCAGGCGAGCAGTTCTTC
. TRBJ2-1 TRBV9 TRBD2 15 CASGQGLAGGSEQFF TGTGCCAGCGGACAGGGACTAGCGGGAGGAAGTGAGCAGTTCTTC
many TRBJ1-2 TRBV30 . 16 CAWIAQRYRKTYGYTF TGTGCCTGGATTGCCCAGCGTTATAGAAAGACCTATGGCTACACCTTC
many TRBJ2-5 TRBV3-1 . 17 CASSTRIPISFSETQYF TGTGCCAGCAGCACGAGAATTCCCATTTCTTTCTCTGAGACCCAGTACTTC
many TRBJ2-5 TRBV5-1 . 14 CASSSGDYRGTQYF TGCGCCAGCAGCTCCGGGGATTATCGAGGGACCCAGTACTTC
few TRBJ2-5 TRBV7-2 TRBD2 16 CASSLVGSGAQETQYF TGTGCCAGCAGCTTAGTAGGGAGCGGGGCGCAAGAGACCCAGTACTTC
many TRBJ2-3 TRBV5-1 . 15 CASLPGPGNTDTQYF TGCGCCAGCCTTCCGGGCCCTGGTAACACAGATACGCAGTATTTT
few TRBJ1-1 TRBV6-5 TRBD1 15 CASSEPGQVNAEAFF TGTGCCAGCAGTGAGCCTGGACAGGTTAACGCTGAAGCTTTCTTT
many TRBJ1-6 TRBV5-4 TRBD1 15 CASSLDWTGGSPLHF TGTGCCAGCAGCTTAGATTGGACAGGGGGTTCACCCCTCCACTTT
many TRBJ2-5 TRBV3-1 . 17 CASSVYCPISFSETQYF TGTGCCAGCAGCGTATACTGTCCCATTTCTTTCTCTGAGACCCAGTACTTC
. TRBJ2-4 TRBV7-3 TRBD2 15 CASSSGGGKENIQYF TGTGCCAGCAGCTCCGGGGGGGGCAAGGAAAACATTCAGTACTTC
. TRBJ1-2 TRBV9 . 16 CAGVDPYSRKTYGYTF TGTGCCGGCGTCGACCCGTACTCAAGAAAGACCTATGGCTACACCTTC
many TRBJ2-2 TRBV30 TRBD2 15 CAWTMVGGSTGELFF TGTGCCTGGACCATGGTGGGGGGGAGCACCGGGGAGCTGTTTTTT
. TRBJ2-1 TRBV19 . 19 CASSNPIGTQVFDYNEQFF TGTGCCAGTAGTAACCCCATAGGAACTCAGGTTTTCGATTACAATGAGCAGTTCTTC
few TRBJ2-1 TRBV10-1 TRBD2 17 CASEFQASGRAGNEQFF TGCGCCAGCGAATTCCAGGCTAGCGGGAGGGCGGGTAATGAGCAGTTCTTC
many TRBJ2-2 TRBV10-3 TRBD1 14 CAIRGQGRTGELFF TGTGCCATCAGAGGACAGGGTAGAACCGGGGAGCTGTTTTTT
many TRBJ1-2 TRBV11-3 . 17 CASSADSDLGKTYGYTF TGTGCCAGCAGCGCTGATTCCGATCTCGGAAAGACCTATGGCTACACCTTC
many TRBJ1-5 TRBV2 TRBD1 14 CASRYGQGNQPQHF TGTGCCAGCAGATACGGACAGGGAAATCAGCCCCAGCATTTT
few TRBJ2-3 TRBV30 TRBD2 16 CAWSESGASSTDTQYF TGTGCCTGGAGTGAGAGCGGGGCTTCTAGCACAGATACGCAGTATTTT